These 30 T cell receptor beta chains share one sample of origin, sequenced in a study of OX40 agonist ivuxolimab in advanced cancers. Assay used: immunoSEQ multiplex PCR; TCRdb lists only in-frame clones, some missing. The sample lists about 40,000 clones; more than 75% were seen once. Here the sequenced sample was CD4+ or CD8+ T cells sorted from blood, taken in a trial of the OX40 agonist ivuxolimab. Receptors originate from an adult with an advanced solid tumor such as melanoma, head and neck, liver or kidney cancer.

The rearrangement joins TRBV4-1 to TRBJ2-7; D may be TRBD1 (6 bases). Germline CDR1 MGHRA, CDR2 YSYEKL. The CDR3 length is 16 residues. The V end was cut by 1 base, the J end by 0 bases, with 13 bases between. The CDR3 sequence: CASSQVSTGSSYEQYF. CDR3 sequence (DNA): TGCGCCAGCAGCCAAGTGTCTACAGGGAGCTCCTACGAGCAGTACTTC.

This clone was seen only a few times. This chain links TRBV30 with TRBJ1-5, with TRBD1 matching over 7 bases. The CDR3 has 18 amino acids. J gave up 2 bases and V 2 bases, and 15 bases lay outside the gene matches. Germline assignment: CDR1 GTSNPN and CDR2 SVGIG (reference sequence). CDR3 amino acids: CAWSFPSTGTVGNQPQHF. CDR3 bases: TGTGCCTGGAGTTTCCCCTCCACCGGGACAGTAGGCAATCAGCCCCAGCATTTT.

The V gene is TRBV28, the J gene TRBJ2-3; D gene unclear. V lost 3 bases, J lost 0 bases, and 10 bases lay in between. Per the germline V gene, CDR1 is MDHEN and CDR2 is SYDVKM. The CDR3 is made up of 15 amino acids. CDR3 sequence: CASSFRAASTDTQYF. The CDR3 DNA is TGTGCCAGCAGTTTTCGGGCGGCTAGCACAGATACGCAGTATTTT.

The chain employs TRBV6-5 and TRBJ2-5, with D perhaps TRBD2 (7 bases). There are 15 residues in the CDR3. Germline V gene sequence: CDR1 MNHEY, CDR2 SVGAGI. V lost 5 bases and J 5 bases, leaving 18 bases between the germline ends. In DNA form, the CDR3 reads TGTGCCAGCAGTACCGCCGTGGGGAGGGGGGAGACCCAGTACTTC. Encoded protein: CASSTAVGRGETQYF.

Only one count was recorded for this clone. This sequence joins TRBV14 and TRBJ2-6; no definite D call. This CDR3 contains 15 residues. The ends were cut back, 2 bases at V and 0 bases at J, with 5 bases in the middle. Germline lookup yields CDR1 SGHDN and CDR2 FVKESK. The CDR3 coding sequence is TGTGCCAGCAGCCAATATGGCTCTGGGGCCAACGTCCTGACTTTC. Protein sequence: CASSQYGSGANVLTF.

V gene TRBV20-1 combines with J gene TRBJ2-7, with a weak D call TRBD1 (6 bases). This CDR3 comprises 11 residues. V shed 4 bases and J shed 3 bases, with 7 bases lying between them. Germline V gene lookup returns CDR1 DFQATT and CDR2 SNEGSKA (reference sequence). CDR3 amino acids: CSATQGYEQYF. The CDR3 nucleotides read TGCAGTGCTACACAGGGCTACGAGCAGTACTTC.

The chain is built from TRBV6-1 and TRBJ1-5; TRBD1 might be the D (6 bases). The length of the CDR3 is 15 residues. V gave up 6 bases and J gave up 4 bases, with 16 bases separating them. CDR1 and CDR2 (germline): MNHNS, SASEGT. CDR3 nucleotide sequence: TGTGCCAGCAGGGGTTTGGGGGGGGCAAATCAGCCCCAGCATTTT. Protein: CASRGLGGANQPQHF.

This sequence joins TRBV19 and TRBJ2-5; a weak D match, TRBD2 (6 bases). The germline V gene has CDR1 LNHDA and CDR2 SQIVND (reference sequence). This CDR3 has 15 residues. V gave up 0 bases and J gave up 4 bases, with 12 bases separating them. The CDR3 sequence is CASSIEGVGGETQYF. Here the CDR3 DNA reads TGTGCCAGTAGTATAGAGGGGGTCGGGGGAGAGACCCAGTACTTC.

The V call is TRBV7-6, the J call TRBJ2-3; D unclear. The V gene lost 0 bases and the J gene lost 0 bases, with 10 bases spanning the gap. This CDR3 is built from 16 residues. Germline V gene sequence: CDR1 SGHVS, CDR2 FNYEAQ. The CDR3 sequence is CASSLASLLSTDTQYF. CDR3 DNA: TGTGCCAGCAGCTTAGCTTCCTTACTTAGCACAGATACGCAGTATTTT.

The chain has TRBV19 and TRBJ2-5; weak D call: TRBD1 (6 bases). The germline V gene has CDR1 LNHDA and CDR2 SQIVND (reference sequence). The germline V and J ends were trimmed by 3 bases and 5 bases, with 16 bases remaining between them. CDR3 size: 15 residues. The CDR3 DNA reads as TGTGCCAGTAGTATCGGGCAGGGGAGAGGGGAGACCCAGTACTTC. Amino acid sequence: CASSIGQGRGETQYF. The full variable domain, rest sourced from reference TRBV19 and TRBJ2-5, is DGGITQSPKYLFRKEGQNVTLSCEQNLNHDAMYWYRQDPGQGLRLIYYSQIVNDFQKGDIAEGYSVSREKKESFPLTVTSAQKNPTAFYLCASSIGQGRGETQYFGPGTRLLVL.

This clone appeared once. The sample contains more than one DNA sequence encoding this CDR3. The chain couples TRBV18 to TRBJ1-6; 7 bases map to TRBD1. The CDR3 loop spans 15 amino acids. The germline V gene has CDR1 KGHSH and CDR2 LQKENI. The J segment lost 10 bases and the V segment lost 3 bases, leaving 9 bases of the junction unmatched. The DNA for the CDR3 is TGTGCCAGCTCACCGGGTACAGGGGATTTATCACCCCTCCACTTT. It encodes CASSPGTGDLSPLHF. The full variable domain, completed using reference TRBV18 and TRBJ1-6, is NAGVMQNPRHLVRRRGQEARLRCSPMKGHSHVYWYRQLPEEGLKFMVYLQKENIIDESGMPKERFSAEFPKEGPSILRIQQVVRGDSAAYFCASSPGTGDLSPLHFGNGTRLTVT.

V and J are TRBV28 and TRBJ1-4; TRBD1 matches at 7 bases. The CDR3 covers 15 residues. CDR1 and CDR2 from the germline V gene are MDHEN and SYDVKM. The V gene end was trimmed by 6 bases and the J gene end by 4 bases; junction bases not matched to a gene: 8. The CDR3 protein is CASRVAGGGNEKLFF. The CDR3 DNA is TGTGCCAGCAGGGTAGCAGGGGGGGGTAATGAAAAACTGTTTTTT.

The count of this clone is one. The chain employs TRBV29-1 and TRBJ2-5; no clear D gene. This CDR3 comprises 10 residues. Trimming took 6 bases from V and 5 from J, leaving 7 bases between them. Germline assignment: CDR1 SQVTM and CDR2 ANQGSEA. In DNA, the CDR3 is TGCAGCGTATCCACGGAGACCCAGTACTTC. As protein: CSVSTETQYF. The complete variable domain, with remaining parts taken from reference TRBV29-1 and TRBJ2-5, reads SAVISQKPSRDICQRGTSLTIQCQVDSQVTMMFWYRQQPGQSLTLIATANQGSEATYESGFVIDKFPISRPNLTFSTLTVSNMSPEDSSIYLCSVSTETQYFGPGTRLLVL.

The J gene is TRBJ2-3, the V gene TRBV6-4; 10 nucleotides match TRBD1. The CDR3 sequence is 15 residues long. The ends lost 3 bases at V and 4 bases at J; junction bases unmatched: 4. Germline V gene data show CDR1 as MRHNA and CDR2 as SNTAGT. The CDR3 DNA reads as TGTGCCAGCAGTGATCGGGGGACAGGGGCAGATACGCAGTATTTT. Its translation is CASSDRGTGADTQYF.

The chain links TRBV5-4 to TRBJ1-2; D is possibly TRBD1 (6 bases). This CDR3 is built from 14 residues. Germline CDR1 reads SGHNT; CDR2 reads YYREEE (reference sequence). V was clipped by 0 bases and J by 4 bases, with 10 bases between them. CDR3 nucleotide sequence: TGTGCCAGCAGCTTGGGGGGGGCGGGCTATGGCTACACCTTC. Encoded protein: CASSLGGAGYGYTF.

This clone turned up a few times. The germline gene is not matched at one end of the junction; a read error may be the cause. V is TRBV28 and J is TRBJ2-4; D might be TRBD1 or TRBD2, each matching 7 bases. The CDR3 is 14 residues long. Germline CDR1 and CDR2: MDHEN and SYDVKM. The CDR3 sequence: CASSRSGGDAIGDF. CDR3 coding DNA: TGTGCCAGCAGCCGCTCAGGGGGGGACGCAATTGGGGACTTC.

The chain uses TRBV11-2 and TRBJ1-1; D gene unclear. The V gene lost 8 bases and the J gene lost 0 bases, with 7 bases spanning the gap. The CDR3 is made up of 12 amino acids. The germline V gene has CDR1 SGHAT and CDR2 FQNNGV. The CDR3 is CASGKLNTEAFF. CDR3 in DNA: TGTGCCAGCGGAAAGTTGAACACTGAAGCTTTCTTT. The full variable domain, with the rest looked up from reference TRBV11-2 and TRBJ1-1, is EAGVAQSPRYKIIEKRQSVAFWCNPISGHATLYWYQQILGQGPKLLIQFQNNGVVDDSQLPKDRFSAERLKGVDSTLKIQPAKLEDSAVYLCASGKLNTEAFFGQGTRLTVV.

This clone was seen more than once but under ten times. The rearrangement uses TRBV28 and TRBJ1-2; 8 positions match TRBD1. With V trimmed by 7 bases and J by 9 bases, 13 bases remained unmatched. The CDR3 length is 14 residues. Per the germline V gene, CDR1 is MDHEN and CDR2 is SYDVKM. The CDR3 region is CASNPGQEFYRYTF. CDR3 in DNA: TGTGCCAGCAACCCGGGACAGGAGTTTTATCGCTACACCTTC.

The chain recombines TRBV7-9 with TRBJ2-1, with 7 bases identical to TRBD2. This CDR3 has 17 amino acids. V was clipped by 1 base and J by 0 bases; unmatched bases: 6. CDR1 SEHNR and CDR2 FQNEAQ come from the germline V gene (reference sequence). Here the CDR3 reads CASSLGGGRGSYNEQFF. The CDR3 region has the DNA TGTGCCAGCAGCTTAGGCGGCGGGAGAGGCTCCTACAATGAGCAGTTCTTC.

The chain couples TRBV28 to TRBJ1-2; tentative D call: TRBD1 (6 bases). Between the trimmed V and J ends, which lost 5 bases and 7 bases, there was a span of 20 bases. Germline assignment: CDR1 MDHEN and CDR2 SYDVKM. This CDR3 is built from 15 residues. The CDR3 DNA reads TGTGCCAGCAGTATTGGGGGGGGCGCTTTGGGTGGCTACACCTTC. It specifies CASSIGGGALGGYTF.

This sequence joins TRBV5-1 and TRBJ2-5, with 10 bases lining up with TRBD2. Germline V gives CDR1 SGHRS, CDR2 YFSETQ. With 0 bases clipped from V and 5 bases from J, the junction kept 7 bases outside the gene matches. The CDR3 is 16 residues long. In DNA, the CDR3 is TGCGCCAGCAGCTTGGCGCCTAGCGGGGGTGGGGAGACCCAGTACTTC. Protein: CASSLAPSGGGETQYF.

The rearrangement uses TRBV2 and TRBJ2-5, with D perhaps matching TRBD1 (5 bases). Trimming pared 4 bases from V and 0 bases from J, leaving 15 bases between. From germline, CDR1 is SNHLY and CDR2 FYNNEI. CDR3 size: 16 residues. In DNA form, the CDR3 reads TGTGCCAGCAGTGTTGGGGCGTTAGCCCACCAAGAGACCCAGTACTTC. Its protein product is CASSVGALAHQETQYF.

This chain connects TRBV11-1 to TRBJ2-2; D is unresolved. Germline V CDR1 and CDR2: SGHAT, FQDESV (reference sequence). V shed 1 base and J shed 4 bases, with 7 bases lying between them. The CDR3 extends over 14 amino acids. DNA of the CDR3: TGTGCCAGCAGCTTAGTTCAGAGCACCGGGGAGCTGTTTTTT. Its translation: CASSLVQSTGELFF.

V gene TRBV9 combines with J gene TRBJ2-7, with TRBD1 as a possible D gene (5 bases). V shed 2 bases and J shed 2 bases, with 11 bases lying between them. The CDR3 extends over 14 amino acids. Per germline, CDR1 SGDLS and CDR2 YYNGEE. As DNA, the CDR3 is TGTGCCAGCAGCGTGTTGCCAGGGCCCTACGAGCAGTACTTC. Its protein is CASSVLPGPYEQYF.

The chain uses TRBV2 and TRBJ2-7, with no clear D. Germline assignment: CDR1 SNHLY and CDR2 FYNNEI. The V gene lost 0 bases and the J gene lost 6 bases, with 6 bases spanning the gap. The CDR3 length is 12 residues. The CDR3 nucleotides read TGTGCCAGCAGTGAAGCAGGGCGCGAGCAGTACTTC. It translates to CASSEAGREQYF.

J is TRBJ2-7 and V is TRBV6-1; D gene uncertain. V lost 2 bases, J lost 3 bases, and 17 bases lay in between. The CDR3 spans 16 residues. The germline gives CDR1 MNHNS, CDR2 SASEGT. Written as DNA, the CDR3 is TGTGCCAGCAGTGAACAAAGTCTCCCCAATCTCTACGAGCAGTACTTC. Translating it yields CASSEQSLPNLYEQYF.

The rearrangement uses TRBV10-3 and TRBJ2-2; no definite D call. There are 15 residues in the CDR3. Looked up from germline, CDR1 is ENHRY and CDR2 is SYGVKD. V was shortened by 4 bases and J by 0 bases, with 9 bases between the two germline ends. The CDR3 region is CAISGADANTGELFF. For the CDR3, the DNA is TGTGCCATCAGTGGCGCGGACGCGAACACCGGGGAGCTGTTTTTT.

The chain carries TRBV6-5 and TRBJ2-7, with D possibly being TRBD2 (6 bases). Germline V CDR1 and CDR2: MNHEY, SVGAGI. The germline V and J ends were trimmed by 10 bases and 0 bases, with 13 bases remaining between them. The CDR3 contains 13 residues. The CDR3 sequence is CATLSGSSYEQYF. DNA of the CDR3: TGTGCCACCCTTAGCGGAAGCTCCTACGAGCAGTACTTC.

This clone occurred a few times. The V and J genes are TRBV9 and TRBJ1-6; TRBD1 might be the D (5 bases). Per the germline V gene, CDR1 is SGDLS and CDR2 is YYNGEE. Trimming pared 2 bases from V and 8 bases from J, leaving 8 bases between. This CDR3 is built from 13 residues. CDR3 loop: CASSVRVDSPLHF. Here the CDR3 DNA reads TGTGCCAGCAGCGTCAGGGTTGATTCACCCCTCCACTTT.

The chain combines TRBV13 with TRBJ2-3; D remains ambiguous. The ends were cut back, 3 bases at V and 3 bases at J, with 10 bases in the middle. The CDR3 is made up of 14 amino acids. Germline CDR1 reads PRHDT; CDR2 reads FYEKMQ (reference sequence). The CDR3 DNA reads as TGTGCCAGCAGCTTCCCGCAAAGGACAGATACGCAGTATTTT. It yields the protein CASSFPQRTDTQYF.